This passage covers 19 T cell receptor beta chains from one sample sequenced in a study of shared clonotypes between healthy human individuals. Here immunoSEQ multiplex PCR was the method, and the copy in TCRdb shows in-frame clones only, minus some. The sample holds about 480,000 clones, 75% to 85% seen once. Sequencing was done on a sample of PBMCs. These receptors were obtained from a woman aged 40 to 50 in good health. Some clones in this sample may be carry-over from other donors' samples.

This chain joins TRBV10-3 and TRBJ2-7; no definite D call. Trimming pared 4 bases from V and 0 bases from J, leaving 10 bases between. This CDR3 region has 14 residues. Germline V gene lookup returns CDR1 ENHRY and CDR2 SYGVKD. The DNA for the CDR3 is TGTGCCATCAGTGGAGACCTCAACTCCTACGAGCAGTACTTC. Residues: CAISGDLNSYEQYF.

The chain is built from TRBV11-1 and TRBJ2-1; D might be TRBD2 (5 bases). Trimming took off 0 bases at V and 3 bases at J, with 12 bases between the two ends. The CDR3 is 16 residues long. Germline V gene lookup returns CDR1 SGHAT and CDR2 FQDESV (reference sequence). The CDR3 region has the DNA TGTGCCAGCAGCTTAGCAAAGGCTAGCTACTACAATGAGCAGTTCTTC. It specifies CASSLAKASYYNEQFF. The whole variable domain, remainder taken from reference TRBV11-1 and TRBJ2-1, is EAEVAQSPRYKITEKSQAVAFWCDPISGHATLYWYRQILGQGPELLVQFQDESVVDDSQLPKDRFSAERLKGVDSTLKIQPAELGDSAMYLCASSLAKASYYNEQFFGPGTRLTVL.

V is TRBV27 and J is TRBJ2-2; weak D call: TRBD2 (6 bases). There are 19 residues in the CDR3. Between the trimmed V and J ends, which lost 2 bases and 2 bases, there was a span of 21 bases. Germline lookup yields CDR1 MNHEY and CDR2 SMNVEV (reference sequence). The CDR3 reads CASSLISAGTSFNTGELFF. In DNA, the CDR3 is TGTGCCAGCAGTTTAATATCGGCTGGAACTAGCTTCAACACCGGGGAGCTGTTTTTT.

This rearrangement joins TRBV4-1 to TRBJ1-6, with D possibly being TRBD1 (5 bases). V shed 0 bases and J shed 9 bases, with 15 bases lying between them. Germline-derived CDR1 and CDR2 are MGHRA and YSYEKL. The CDR3 is made up of 16 amino acids. The CDR3 protein is CASSQDPLSRGSPLHF. The CDR3, as DNA: TGCGCCAGCAGCCAAGACCCCCTATCGAGGGGTTCACCCCTCCACTTT.

The rearrangement joins TRBV5-4 to TRBJ2-2; the match to TRBD2 covers 7 bases. CDR3 length: 15 amino acids. J lost 3 bases, V lost 4 bases, and 6 bases had no gene match. Germline-derived CDR1 and CDR2 are SGHNT and YYREEE (reference sequence). CDR3 coding DNA: TGTGCCAGCAGCCCTAGGGACTATTACACCGGGGAGCTGTTTTTT. The encoded protein is CASSPRDYYTGELFF. The variable domain in full, with the rest retrieved from reference TRBV5-4 and TRBJ2-2, is ETGVTQSPTHLIKTRGQQVTLRCSSQSGHNTVSWYQQALGQGPQFIFQYYREEENGRGNFPPRFSGLQFPNYSSELNVNALELDDSALYLCASSPRDYYTGELFFGEGSRLTVL.

A few counts support this clone. The CDR3 bases are TGTGCCAGCAGCTTAGGGTGGGGGACAGTAACTGAAGCTTTCTTT. This encodes CASSLGWGTVTEAFF. V is TRBV7-9 and J is TRBJ1-1, with TRBD1 matching 7 bases. Germline CDR1 and CDR2: SEHNR and FQNEAQ (reference sequence). This CDR3 comprises 15 residues. Losses at the gene ends were 1 base for V and 5 bases for J; bases not matched to a gene: 7.

The genes are TRBV5-1 and TRBJ2-7; 7 bases are a match to TRBD1. Germline V gene lookup returns CDR1 SGHRS and CDR2 YFSETQ. With V trimmed by 2 bases and J by 5 bases, 7 bases remained unmatched. CDR3 length: 14 residues. The CDR3 bases are TGCGCCAGCAGCTTCACCGGGACAGTGGACGAGCAGTACTTC. Its translation is CASSFTGTVDEQYF.

The V and J genes are TRBV9 and TRBJ2-4, with TRBD2 identical over 8 bases. V lost 4 bases to trimming and J lost 6 bases; unmatched junction nucleotides: 3. CDR3 length: 13 amino acids. Germline V lookup: CDR1 SGDLS, CDR2 YYNGEE. Written as DNA, the CDR3 is TGTGCCAGCAGCCCAGGGACTAGAAACATTCAGTACTTC. Its protein is CASSPGTRNIQYF.

V usage is TRBV10-3 and J usage is TRBJ2-3; D unresolved. Germline-derived CDR1 and CDR2 are ENHRY and SYGVKD. V was trimmed by 4 bases and J by 2 bases, leaving 10 bases between them. The length of the CDR3 is 14 residues. The CDR3, as DNA: TGTGCCATCAGTGGGGCCTCGGCCACAGATACGCAGTATTTT. Protein product: CAISGASATDTQYF.

The chain couples TRBV5-1 to TRBJ2-5; 14 bases are shared with TRBD2. The V gene end was trimmed by 4 bases and the J gene end by 5 bases; junction bases not matched to a gene: 10. The germline gives CDR1 SGHRS, CDR2 YFSETQ. This CDR3 comprises 17 residues. CDR3: CASSLGTSGSRRETQYF. The CDR3 region has the DNA TGCGCCAGCAGCCTGGGGACTAGCGGGAGTAGACGGGAGACCCAGTACTTC.

This clone was counted once. This sequence joins TRBV5-6 and TRBJ2-1, with 13 positions matching TRBD2. V shed 0 bases, J shed 4 bases, and the junction held 1 base outside the gene matches. Germline V gene data show CDR1 as SGHDT and CDR2 as YYEEEE. The CDR3 consists of 16 residues. The CDR3 nucleotides are TGTGCCAGCAGCTTGGAGGGACTAGCGGGGTACAATGAGCAGTTCTTC. Translation: CASSLEGLAGYNEQFF.

This rearrangement joins TRBV5-1 to TRBJ2-4, with TRBD2 matching over 12 bases. V was pared by 0 bases and J by 5 bases, with 0 bases of the junction left unmatched. This CDR3 has 15 residues. Per germline, CDR1 SGHRS and CDR2 YFSETQ. The CDR3 coding sequence is TGCGCCAGCAGCTTGGGACTAGCGGGAGAAAACATTCAGTACTTC. Translating it yields CASSLGLAGENIQYF.

The chain couples TRBV9 to TRBJ2-4, with TRBD2 as a possible D gene (6 bases). V dropped 0 bases and J dropped 6 bases, with 13 bases sitting between them. The CDR3 is made up of 15 amino acids. CDR1 and CDR2 from the germline V gene are SGDLS and YYNGEE. CDR3 in DNA: TGTGCCAGCAGCGTAGGAGGAGGGGATATAAACATTCAGTACTTC. Translation: CASSVGGGDINIQYF.

The V call is TRBV5-1, the J call TRBJ2-2; TRBD2 aligns across 8 bases. Germline V CDR1 and CDR2: SGHRS, YFSETQ. The ends lost 0 bases at V and 6 bases at J; junction bases unmatched: 10. CDR3 length: 17 residues. CDR3 nucleotides: TGCGCCAGCAGCTTGGGGCCGACTAGCGAATTCGCCGGGGAGCTGTTTTTT. Translation: CASSLGPTSEFAGELFF.

The genes are TRBV5-1 and TRBJ1-4, with D hard to call. This CDR3 has 13 residues. V shed 4 bases and J shed 8 bases, with 12 bases lying between them. CDR1 is SGHRS, CDR2 YFSETQ, per germline. CDR3 amino acids: CASSGHLGEKLFF. CDR3 bases: TGCGCCAGCAGCGGGCACCTCGGGGAAAAACTGTTTTTT.

This chain links TRBV28 with TRBJ1-1, with a possible D match to TRBD1 (6 bases). The CDR3 runs 13 residues. Trimming left V 5 bases short and J 7 bases short, with 14 bases between. Germline-derived CDR1 and CDR2 are MDHEN and SYDVKM. In nucleotides, the CDR3 is TGTGCCAGCAGTATTACAGGGTTGGGTGAAGCTTTCTTT. Encoded protein: CASSITGLGEAFF.

There are a few counts of this clone. The J gene is TRBJ1-1, the V gene TRBV27; no reliable D call. This CDR3 is built from 15 residues. The V gene's germline CDR1 is MNHEY and CDR2 SMNVEV (reference sequence). V lost 4 bases and J 1 base, leaving 13 bases between the germline ends. CDR3 DNA: TGTGCCAGCAGTTCCGGTGGCACTTCGAACACTGAAGCTTTCTTT. Its translation: CASSSGGTSNTEAFF.

V gene TRBV19 combines with J gene TRBJ1-1, with 8 bases lining up with TRBD1. The germline V gene has CDR1 LNHDA and CDR2 SQIVND (reference sequence). The CDR3 is 13 residues long. V was pared by 5 bases and J by 4 bases, with 3 bases of the junction left unmatched. The chain's CDR3 is CASSLQGGTEAFF. CDR3 sequence (DNA): TGTGCCAGTAGTCTACAGGGGGGCACTGAAGCTTTCTTT.

This clone was picked up a small number of times. The chain combines TRBV5-6 with TRBJ1-2; D is possibly TRBD1 (6 bases). Germline values: CDR1 SGHDT, CDR2 YYEEEE. The V gene lost 0 bases and the J gene lost 4 bases, with 10 bases spanning the gap. The CDR3 contains 14 residues. The DNA for the CDR3 is TGTGCCAGCAGCTTGGGTGGCAGGGGCTATGGCTACACCTTC. Its translation: CASSLGGRGYGYTF.